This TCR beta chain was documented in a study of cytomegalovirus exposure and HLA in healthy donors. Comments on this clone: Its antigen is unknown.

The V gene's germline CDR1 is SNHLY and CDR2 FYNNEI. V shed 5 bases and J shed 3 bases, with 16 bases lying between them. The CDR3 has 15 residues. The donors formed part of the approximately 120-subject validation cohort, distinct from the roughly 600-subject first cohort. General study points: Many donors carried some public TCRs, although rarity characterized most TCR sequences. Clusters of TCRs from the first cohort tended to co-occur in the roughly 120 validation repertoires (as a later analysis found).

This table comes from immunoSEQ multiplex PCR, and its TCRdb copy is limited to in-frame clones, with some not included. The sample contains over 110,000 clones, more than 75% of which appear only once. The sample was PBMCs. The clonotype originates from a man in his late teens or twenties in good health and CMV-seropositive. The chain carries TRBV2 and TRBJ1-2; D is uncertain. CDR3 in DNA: TGTGCCAGCAGTCAACGAGGGTCAGAGGACTATGGCTACACCTTC. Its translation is CASSQRGSEDYGYTF.